Shown below are 18 T cell receptor beta chains from a single sample sequenced in a study of blood T cell repertoires in COVID-19. Sequenced by immunoSEQ multiplex PCR; TCRdb stores in-frame clones only, minus some. The sample has fewer than 200,000 clones, about 88% seen once. Specimen: peripheral blood. The receptors derive from a man in his fifties or sixties with acute or convalescent COVID-19.

V and J are TRBV6-1 and TRBJ2-3; D might be TRBD1 (6 bases). There are 14 residues in the CDR3. Germline CDR1 and CDR2: MNHNS and SASEGT. V was clipped by 1 base and J by 3 bases, with 8 bases between them. CDR3 bases: TGTGCCAGCAGTGAAGATACAGGGACAGATACGCAGTATTTT. As protein: CASSEDTGTDTQYF.

The chain recombines TRBV19 with TRBJ2-5, with TRBD2 matching 7 bases. With 4 bases clipped from V and 5 bases from J, the junction kept 7 bases outside the gene matches. Germline-derived CDR1 and CDR2 are LNHDA and SQIVND (reference sequence). The CDR3 runs to 14 residues. The CDR3 DNA is TGTGCCAGTAGTAGGGGGGGTCTTTGGGAGACCCAGTACTTC. Translation gives CASSRGGLWETQYF.

J is TRBJ2-1 and V is TRBV3-1 (or the pseudogene TRBV3-2); D is uncertain. V was cut by 2 bases and J by 6 bases, with 5 bases left in between. The CDR3 length is 12 residues. Germline V gene sequence: CDR1 LGHDT, CDR2 YNNKEL (reference sequence). The CDR3 reads CASSQNSNEQFF. The CDR3 DNA follows: TGTGCCAGCAGCCAAAACTCCAATGAGCAGTTCTTC.

V gene TRBV7-9 combines with J gene TRBJ2-1, with 8 bases lining up with TRBD1. V dropped 6 bases and J dropped 13; count of bases not matched to a gene: 8. CDR3 length: 12 amino acids. Germline loops: CDR1 SEHNR, CDR2 FQNEAQ (reference sequence). In DNA form, the CDR3 reads TGTGCCAGCAGTTTCGGACAGGGACAACAGTTCTTC. Amino acid sequence: CASSFGQGQQFF. Complete variable domain (other parts from reference TRBV7-9 and TRBJ2-1): DTGVSQNPRHKITKRGQNVTFRCDPISEHNRLYWYRQTLGQGPEFLTYFQNEAQLEKSRLLSDRFSAERPKGSFSTLEIQRTEQGDSAMYLCASSFGQGQQFFGPGTRLTVL.

The chain carries TRBV25-1 and TRBJ2-5, with TRBD1 matching over 7 bases. This CDR3 comprises 15 residues. Trimming took 10 bases from V and 3 from J; bases not matched to a gene: 14. Per the germline V gene, CDR1 is MGHDK and CDR2 is SYGVNS. CDR3 loop: CATDRQGSEKETQYF. CDR3 coding DNA: TGTGCCACCGACAGACAGGGATCGGAAAAAGAGACCCAGTACTTC.

This clone appeared a single time. This chain uses TRBV10-3 with TRBJ2-3; tentatively, D is TRBD1 (5 bases). Germline-derived CDR1 and CDR2 are ENHRY and SYGVKD. CDR3 length equals 14 residues. The V end lost 8 bases, the J end lost 0 bases, and 12 bases lay between the germline ends. The CDR3 DNA follows: TGTGCCATCCGCAGACAGAGTAGCACAGATACGCAGTATTTT. It translates to CAIRRQSSTDTQYF.

The rearrangement links TRBV18 to TRBJ1-2; 7 nucleotides agree with TRBD1. The V segment lost 3 bases and the J segment 5 bases; nucleotides outside the gene matches: 9. CDR3 length equals 15 residues. Germline V gene data show CDR1 as KGHSH and CDR2 as LQKENI. CDR3 amino acids: CASSPPTGRDYGYTF. CDR3 coding DNA: TGTGCCAGCTCACCGCCGACAGGGCGGGATTATGGCTACACCTTC.

V usage is TRBV6-1 and J usage is TRBJ1-4; no clear D. This CDR3 spans 14 amino acids. The V gene's germline CDR1 is MNHNS and CDR2 SASEGT. Deletions cut 6 bases from V and 0 bases from J, with 8 bases between. For the CDR3, the DNA is TGTGCCAGCAGGGAACAATCAACTAATGAAAAACTGTTTTTT. Translated, it gives CASREQSTNEKLFF.

The rearrangement uses TRBV7-6 and TRBJ2-2, with D unclear. This CDR3 is built from 15 residues. The germline gives CDR1 SGHVS, CDR2 FNYEAQ. Trimming shortened V by 1 base and J by 5 bases, and 11 bases separated the two germline ends. The CDR3 sequence is CASSLDRRGTGELFF. The CDR3 bases are TGTGCCAGCAGCTTAGATAGGCGCGGTACCGGGGAGCTGTTTTTT.

This sequence joins TRBV29-1 and TRBJ1-6, with 9 bases fitting TRBD1. V lost 4 bases to trimming and J lost 7 bases; unmatched junction nucleotides: 5. Looked up from germline, CDR1 is SQVTM and CDR2 is ANQGSEA. This CDR3 spans 14 amino acids. CDR3 nucleotides: TGCAGCGTTGGGACAGGGGATGGGAATTCACCCCTCCACTTT. Protein: CSVGTGDGNSPLHF.

This chain uses TRBV11-3 with TRBJ1-1; weak D call: TRBD1 (5 bases). Germline-derived CDR1 and CDR2 are SGHNT and YENEEA. V dropped 1 base and J dropped 5 bases, with 8 bases sitting between them. This CDR3 has 13 residues. The CDR3 sequence: CASSLGRATEAFF. The CDR3 nucleotides are TGTGCCAGCAGCTTAGGCAGGGCGACTGAAGCTTTCTTT.

The chain joins TRBV9 to TRBJ2-1, with D possibly being TRBD2 (7 bases). Germline V gives CDR1 SGDLS, CDR2 YYNGEE. The V end lost 0 bases, the J end lost 9 bases, and 16 bases lay between the germline ends. The CDR3 is 15 residues long. CDR3 in amino acids: CASSVVTGGLTEQFF. DNA of the CDR3: TGTGCCAGCAGCGTAGTCACGGGGGGCTTGACTGAGCAGTTCTTC. The entire variable domain, with the rest obtained from reference TRBV9 and TRBJ2-1, is as follows: DSGVTQTPKHLITATGQRVTLRCSPRSGDLSVYWYQQSLDQGLQFLIQYYNGEERAKGNILERFSAQQFPDLHSELNLSSLELGDSALYFCASSVVTGGLTEQFFGPGTRLTVL.

The count of this clone is one. The rearrangement links TRBV11-3 to TRBJ1-3, with D maybe TRBD1 (6 bases). Trimming removed 5 bases from V and 2 bases from J, with 13 bases in between. Germline-derived CDR1 and CDR2 are SGHNT and YENEEA. This CDR3 region has 15 residues. CDR3 sequence: CASSIRAGAGNTIYF. CDR3 nucleotide sequence: TGTGCCAGCAGCATCAGGGCAGGGGCTGGAAACACCATATATTTT.

In this sample, this clone turned up once. The chain employs TRBV18 and TRBJ1-4, with unresolved D. The CDR3 length is 16 residues. Trimming took off 6 bases at V and 0 bases at J, with 14 bases between the two ends. CDR1 and CDR2 (germline): KGHSH, LQKENI. The CDR3 nucleotides read TGTGCCAGCTCCACCACGCAGGCGTCAACTAATGAAAAACTGTTTTTT. Its translation is CASSTTQASTNEKLFF.

The chain carries TRBV19 and TRBJ2-1; 9 bases match TRBD1. Looked up from germline, CDR1 is LNHDA and CDR2 is SQIVND (reference sequence). Losses at the gene ends were 7 bases for V and 5 bases for J; bases not matched to a gene: 6. The CDR3 has 14 residues. Here the CDR3 DNA reads TGTGCCAGTACGGCGACAGGGGGTCACAATGAGCAGTTCTTC. It yields the protein CASTATGGHNEQFF.

The rearrangement uses TRBV7-2 and TRBJ2-7; 9 nucleotides line up with TRBD1. There are 15 residues in the CDR3. The germline CDR1 and CDR2 sequences are SGHTA and FQGNSA. J was trimmed by 1 base and V by 4 bases; bases with no gene match: 5. The CDR3 spells CASSSQGAWSYEQYF. DNA for the CDR3: TGTGCCAGCAGCTCACAGGGGGCTTGGTCCTACGAGCAGTACTTC.

The chain carries TRBV15 and TRBJ2-2; the D gene is possibly TRBD2 (5 bases). This CDR3 is 16 amino acids long. V dropped 0 bases and J dropped 4 bases, with 12 bases sitting between them. Germline CDR1 and CDR2: LNHNV and YYDKDF (reference sequence). CDR3 bases: TGTGCCACCAGCAGAGATGCTAGCTCGGCCACCGGGGAGCTGTTTTTT. This codes for CATSRDASSATGELFF. Together with reference TRBV15 and TRBJ2-2, the CDR3 gives the full variable domain: DAMVIQNPRYQVTQFGKPVTLSCSQTLNHNVMYWYQQKSSQAPKLLFHYYDKDFNNEADTPDNFQSRRPNTSFCFLDIRSPGLGDTAMYLCATSRDASSATGELFFGEGSRLTVL.

The chain employs TRBV5-5 and TRBJ1-5; 7 bases align to TRBD1. The CDR3 spans 15 residues. The trim removed 4 bases at V and 1 base at J, leaving 5 bases unmatched. Per the germline V gene, CDR1 is SGHKS and CDR2 is YYEKEE (reference sequence). CDR3 residues: CASSRQGSSNQPQHF. The CDR3 DNA sequence: TGTGCCAGCAGCCGACAGGGTTCGAGCAATCAGCCCCAGCATTTT.